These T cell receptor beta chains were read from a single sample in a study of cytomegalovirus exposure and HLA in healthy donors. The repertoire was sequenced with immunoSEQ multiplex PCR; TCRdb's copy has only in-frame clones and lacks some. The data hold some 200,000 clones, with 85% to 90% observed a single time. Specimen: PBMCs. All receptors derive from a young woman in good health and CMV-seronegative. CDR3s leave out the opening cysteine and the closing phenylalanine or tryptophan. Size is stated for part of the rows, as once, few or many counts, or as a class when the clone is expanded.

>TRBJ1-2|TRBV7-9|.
ASSFPGYYGYT
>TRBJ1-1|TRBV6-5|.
ASRWDRGTAEAF
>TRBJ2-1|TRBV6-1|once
ASSARDKRNEQF
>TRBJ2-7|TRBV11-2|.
ASSFSGGLGDEQY
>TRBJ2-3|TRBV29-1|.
SARSTGQVTDTQY
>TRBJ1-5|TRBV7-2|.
ASSLGRDSAPNQPQH
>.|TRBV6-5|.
ASSFGFVSYEQY
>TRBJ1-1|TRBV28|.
ASSFLSEAF
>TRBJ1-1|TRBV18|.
ASSPTQGASNTEAF
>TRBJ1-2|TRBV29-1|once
SVEAAGGVLYGYT
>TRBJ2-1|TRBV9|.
ASSVSGVPKNEQF
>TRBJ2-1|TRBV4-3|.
ASSQDDRDYNEQF
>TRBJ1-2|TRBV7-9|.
ASSLVTGGPNYGYT
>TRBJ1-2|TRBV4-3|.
ASSQAQGGTSYGYT
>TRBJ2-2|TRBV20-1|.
SAANTGELF
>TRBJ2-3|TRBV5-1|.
ASTVGGGTDTQY
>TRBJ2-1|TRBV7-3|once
ASSQLSAGTGMNNEQF
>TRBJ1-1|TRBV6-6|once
ASSDYRGSEAF
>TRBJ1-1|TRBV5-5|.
ASSLEWSSHTEAF
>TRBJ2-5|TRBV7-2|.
ASFRDKRETQY
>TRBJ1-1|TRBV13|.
ASSSQGAMGTEAF
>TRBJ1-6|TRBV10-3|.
ATAGTGGDSPLH
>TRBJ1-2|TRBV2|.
VSSEMPGDYGYT
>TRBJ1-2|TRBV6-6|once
ASSYSAGLGGYT
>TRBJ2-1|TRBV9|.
ASSVVSSGKSEQF
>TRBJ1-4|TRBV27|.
ASSLSGRGLSEKLF
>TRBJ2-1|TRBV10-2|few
AATNSAGGPGDEQF
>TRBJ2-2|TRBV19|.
ASSMSQITGELF
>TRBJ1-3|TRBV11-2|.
AAGSNSGNTIY
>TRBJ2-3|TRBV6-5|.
ASSYSAPGTQY
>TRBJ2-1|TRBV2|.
ASLYYNEQF
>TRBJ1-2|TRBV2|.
ASSAEAGNYGYT
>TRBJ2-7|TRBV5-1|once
ASKRGAEQY
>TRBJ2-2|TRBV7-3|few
ASSPRLAGITGELF
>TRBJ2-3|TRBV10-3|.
AIRKGALADTQY
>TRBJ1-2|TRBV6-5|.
ASSYSGSNYGYT
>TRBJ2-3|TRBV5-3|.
ARSPYYLSPGLAGETSSTDTQY
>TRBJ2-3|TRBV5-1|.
ASSLGEILSDTQY
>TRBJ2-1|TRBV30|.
AWRGGGSYNEQF
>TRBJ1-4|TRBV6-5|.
ASSYTGTGAEKLF
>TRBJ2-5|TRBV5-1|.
ASRGDSWAETQY
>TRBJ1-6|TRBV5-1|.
ASSLARQGDSPLH
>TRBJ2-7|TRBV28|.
ASRVTGAYEQY
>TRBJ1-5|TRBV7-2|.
ASSLGPRQPQH
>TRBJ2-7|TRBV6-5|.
ASSYSDGNSYEQY
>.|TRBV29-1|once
SVENRGPNNEQF
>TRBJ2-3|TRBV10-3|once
AISGRTSGRTDTQY
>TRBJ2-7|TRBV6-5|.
ASSYSGPGLADEQY
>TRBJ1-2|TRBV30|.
AWSRGQNYGYT
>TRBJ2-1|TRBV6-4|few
ASSERGAEDNEQF
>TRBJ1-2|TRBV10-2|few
ASSELGILA
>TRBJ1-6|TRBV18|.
ASSPKGQGGDNSPLH
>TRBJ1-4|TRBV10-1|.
ASSPGQGMTNEKLF
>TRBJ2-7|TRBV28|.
ASSSPGTSGRAGYEQY
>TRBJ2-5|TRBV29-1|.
SVPGPAIQETQY
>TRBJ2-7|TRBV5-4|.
ASSLGGTGSEQY
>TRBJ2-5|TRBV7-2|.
ASSFFQETQY
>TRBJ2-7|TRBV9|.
ASSVASLGSGDHEQY